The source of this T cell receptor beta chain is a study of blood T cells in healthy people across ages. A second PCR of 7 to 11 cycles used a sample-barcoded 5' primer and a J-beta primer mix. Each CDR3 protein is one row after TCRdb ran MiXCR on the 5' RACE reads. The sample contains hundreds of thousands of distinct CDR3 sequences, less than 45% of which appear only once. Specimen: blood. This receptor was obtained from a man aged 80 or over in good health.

The CDR3 DNA reads TGTGCCAGCAGTTACTCGCCAGGGGGCGCAGTTCCCCAGTACTTC. Translated, it gives CASSYSPGGAVPQYF. The rearrangement links TRBV6-5 to TRBJ2-7; the match to TRBD1 covers 8 bases. The germline V gene encodes CDR1 MNHEY and CDR2 SVGAGI. V lost 0 bases, J lost 10 bases, and 11 bases stayed unmatched. CDR3 length: 15 amino acids.